This TCR beta chain is drawn from a study of shared clonotypes between healthy human individuals. The study's findings and limits: Generally, estimated richness proved larger in naive subsets than it did in memory subsets.

This CDR3 region has 17 residues. CDR1 is LGHNA and CDR2 is YSLEER in the germline V gene. The ends were cut back, 2 bases at V and 7 bases at J, with 18 bases in the middle. It was CD45RO-negative cells, positively selected for CCR7, that made up naive CD8 cells, with terminally differentiated effector memory CD45RA+ cells excluded. Note on this clone: Its cognate antigen is unknown.

Assay: immunoSEQ multiplex PCR; the TCRdb copy retains only in-frame clones and omits some. Here the sample spans about 1,900,000 clones, approximately 95% being singletons. This sequence originates from a man aged 18 to 35 in good health. The chain links TRBV4-3 to TRBJ1-6; possibly TRBD1 for D (6 bases). Material: naive CD8+ T cells sorted from blood. Here the CDR3 reads CASSQILEGVENSPLHF. DNA of the CDR3: TGCGCCAGCAGCCAAATTCTTGAGGGGGTAGAAAATTCACCCCTCCACTTT.